This T cell receptor (beta chain) was sequenced in a study of blood T cell repertoires in COVID-19. Turning to the study itself: Researchers got acute and convalescent COVID-19 samples from the United States, Italy and Spain. PBMCs, B-cell-depleted T cells, or T cells provided the cDNA or gDNA that made up the material.

In the study's own analysis: Quantification of nucleated cells was approximated via reference gene primer amplification. Sequencing used immunoSEQ multiplex PCR; TCRdb keeps in-frame clones, though not all of them. V, J and clone size are taken as reported in that table, and D and trimming were inferred from the DNA itself. The sample holds more than 250,000 clones, approximately 83% seen once. Germline assignment: CDR1 DFQATT and CDR2 SNEGSKA (reference sequence). V was trimmed by 3 bases and J by 1 base, leaving 7 bases between them. The CDR3 contains 13 residues. The chain combines TRBV20-1 with TRBJ2-4, with D perhaps matching TRBD2 (5 bases). This clonotype was obtained from a woman aged 25 to 39 who had recovered from COVID-19. The sample comprised peripheral blood. Here the CDR3 reads CSASVAAKNIQYF. The CDR3 DNA reads TGCAGTGCTAGTGTAGCGGCCAAAAACATTCAGTACTTC.